The 8 T cell receptor beta chains reported below all come from one sample, sequenced in a study of response to subunit inactivated influenza vaccine. One entry per CDR3 protein results from TCRdb running MiXCR on the RT-PCR reads. Of 610,000 or so distinct CDR3 sequences in the sample, roughly 15% were seen once. The material sequenced was PBMCs from blood, taken about 13 days after vaccination. These receptors were taken from a man aged 50-60 years who received an inactivated influenza vaccine.

This sequence joins TRBV28 and TRBJ2-2, with 7 bases identical to TRBD2. The germline gives CDR1 MDHEN, CDR2 SYDVKM. Trimming removed 8 bases from V and 3 bases from J; junction bases left unmatched: 9. This CDR3 spans 15 amino acids. The CDR3 protein is CASREGGAYTGELFF. The CDR3 nucleotides read TGTGCCAGCCGCGAGGGAGGGGCCTACACCGGGGAGCTGTTTTTT.

This clonotype has only a few counts. The chain uses TRBV28 and TRBJ2-1; TRBD2 agrees at 10 bases. The J segment lost 16 bases and the V segment lost 6 bases, leaving 6 bases of the junction unmatched. The V gene's germline CDR1 is MDHEN and CDR2 SYDVKM. This CDR3 region has 11 residues. The CDR3 reads CASRTSGAPFF. The CDR3 DNA is TGTGCCAGCAGAACTAGCGGGGCCCCATTCTTC.

Worth noting for this clonotype: It may be a read error: a sequence one base away is much more abundant. The chain recombines TRBV20-1 with TRBJ2-7, with unresolved D. Germline CDR1 DFQATT, CDR2 SNEGSKA (reference sequence). CDR3 length equals 13 residues. V was trimmed by 2 bases and J by 3 bases, leaving 11 bases between them. The DNA for the CDR3 is TGCAGTGCTAGAAAGGACGAGAGCTACGAGCAGTACTTC. Protein product: CSARKDESYEQYF.

This clonotype was counted a few times. The rearrangement joins TRBV2 to TRBJ2-1; 12 bases fit TRBD2. Germline assignment: CDR1 SNHLY and CDR2 FYNNEI. This CDR3 spans 16 amino acids. With V trimmed by 4 bases and J by 6 bases, 7 bases remained unmatched. The CDR3 is CASSGKTSGSGNEQFF. CDR3 DNA: TGTGCCAGCAGTGGGAAGACTAGCGGGAGTGGCAATGAGCAGTTCTTC.

This clonotype has just a few counts. This chain uses TRBV4-3 with TRBJ2-5; 10 bases fit TRBD1. CDR3 length equals 17 residues. CDR1 and CDR2 (germline): LGHNA, YSLEER. V shed 1 base and J 1 base; nucleotides not matched to a gene: 6. The CDR3 loop is CASSQGPGQGIQETQYF. CDR3 DNA sequence: TGCGCCAGCAGCCAAGGGCCGGGACAGGGGATCCAAGAGACCCAGTACTTC.

In its sample, this clonotype was seen a few times. The CDR3 loop reads CAIPIGGELFF. Written as DNA, the CDR3 is TGTGCCATACCCATAGGCGGGGAGCTGTTTTTT. The chain combines TRBV12-3 or TRBV12-4 with TRBJ2-2; D remains unclear. There are 11 residues in the CDR3. The V gene lost 10 bases and the J gene lost 7 bases, with 10 bases spanning the gap.

This clonotype was seen a few times. The chain combines TRBV28 with TRBJ1-5; D is undetermined. Between the trimmed V and J ends, which lost 3 bases and 5 bases, there was a span of 8 bases. Per germline, CDR1 MDHEN and CDR2 SYDVKM. The CDR3 has 13 amino acids. Here the CDR3 reads CASSFPMDQPQHF. The CDR3 DNA sequence: TGTGCCAGCAGTTTTCCGATGGATCAGCCCCAGCATTTT.

This clonotype has only a few counts. CDR3 in DNA: TGCGCCAGTACCTCCGGGACAGGCCTCCCCTCTGGAAACACCATATATTTT. It codes for CASTSGTGLPSGNTIYF. The rearrangement uses TRBV5-1 and TRBJ1-3, with TRBD1 identical over 8 bases. The germline gives CDR1 SGHRS, CDR2 YFSETQ. J was trimmed by 0 bases and V by 8 bases; bases with no gene match: 13. The CDR3 extends over 17 amino acids.